The 16 T cell receptor beta chains listed next were all sequenced from one sample in a study of T cell responses to AZD1222 COVID-19 vaccine (dated by TCRdb to the early 2020s). The time point label for this specimen denotes: baseline before first vaccination. Library preparation was by the immunoSEQ multiplex PCR assay. As stored in TCRdb, this immuneACCESS dataset retains in-frame rearrangements with V and J assigned. A fraction of the clones does not appear; measured against another copy, unresolved V genes explain less than half of the discrepancy, and the remainder lacks a known reason. The sample table holds 120,000 or so clones, of which over 80% were seen once. Of the sample, 1.1% is held by the ten largest clones. Sample: peripheral blood, taken on day 0 of AZD1222 vaccination. The receptors here all came from an adult in good health.

CDR3 DNA: TGTGCCTGGAGGAGGGGTCCATTCGGAGACGAGCAGTACTTC. This encodes CAWRRGPFGDEQYF. The gene calls are TRBV30 and TRBJ2-7; perhaps D is TRBD1 or TRBD2 (5 bases each). The CDR3 runs 14 residues. The V end lost 3 bases, the J end lost 5 bases, and 17 bases lay between the germline ends. Germline CDR1 is GTSNPN and CDR2 is SVGIG (reference sequence).

This chain joins TRBV19 and TRBJ1-2; D possibly corresponds to TRBD1 (5 bases). The length of the CDR3 is 16 residues. V shed 3 bases and J shed 4 bases, with 18 bases lying between them. Germline-derived CDR1 and CDR2 are LNHDA and SQIVND (reference sequence). CDR3 coding DNA: TGTGCCAGTAGTATCCCCTCAGCCGGGGCCCTCTATGGCTACACCTTC. Residues: CASSIPSAGALYGYTF.

The chain combines TRBV5-4 with TRBJ1-5; unclear D gene. The length of the CDR3 is 12 residues. V was trimmed by 0 bases and J by 6 bases, leaving 4 bases between them. Germline CDR1 and CDR2: SGHNT and YYREEE (reference sequence). Here the CDR3 reads CASSLEGQPQHF. CDR3 DNA sequence: TGTGCCAGCAGCTTGGAAGGTCAGCCCCAGCATTTT.

V gene TRBV28 combines with J gene TRBJ2-3; TRBD2 agrees at 14 bases. V trimming: 5 bases; J trimming: 4 bases; junction bases outside the gene matches: 8. The CDR3 has 17 amino acids. CDR1 is MDHEN and CDR2 is SYDVKM in the germline V gene. The CDR3 protein is CASSGPGLAGVADTQYF. Here the CDR3 DNA reads TGTGCCAGCAGTGGTCCGGGACTAGCGGGAGTAGCAGATACGCAGTATTTT.

The chain carries TRBV10-3 and TRBJ1-2; possibly TRBD1 for D (5 bases). The germline CDR1 and CDR2 sequences are ENHRY and SYGVKD. There are 12 residues in the CDR3. V lost 5 bases to trimming and J lost 7 bases, with 11 bases between them. The CDR3 coding sequence is TGTGCCATCAGTAAGACAGAGGGTGGCTACACCTTC. Its translation: CAISKTEGGYTF.

This clone was seen only a few times. The CDR3 DNA sequence: TGTGCCACCAGTGATTTAGGGCAGGGAGAGACCCAGTACTTC. Translating it yields CATSDLGQGETQYF. The chain combines TRBV24-1 with TRBJ2-5; the D gene is possibly TRBD1 (5 bases). The CDR3 has 14 amino acids. Germline-derived CDR1 and CDR2 are KGHDR and SFDVKD. Trimming took 1 base from V and 4 from J, leaving 9 bases between them.

This clone was picked up one time. This chain connects TRBV9 to TRBJ2-1, with D perhaps matching TRBD2 (6 bases). Between the trimmed V and J ends, which lost 4 bases and 5 bases, there was a span of 13 bases. CDR1 SGDLS and CDR2 YYNGEE come from the germline V gene. This CDR3 spans 14 amino acids. The CDR3 sequence: CASSLVGGNNEQFF. As DNA, the CDR3 is TGTGCCAGCAGCCTCGTGGGAGGAAACAATGAGCAGTTCTTC.

The chain joins TRBV29-1 to TRBJ1-2; D ambiguous. V lost 4 bases and J lost 2, with 14 bases in between. Germline CDR1 SQVTM, CDR2 ANQGSEA. The CDR3 covers 14 residues. Written as DNA, the CDR3 is TGCAGCGTTGTGCCGACCGGCCAGAACTATGGCTACACCTTC. This sequence encodes CSVVPTGQNYGYTF.

The V and J genes are TRBV30 and TRBJ2-6; possibly TRBD2 for D (5 bases). The germline CDR1 and CDR2 sequences are GTSNPN and SVGIG (reference sequence). This CDR3 is 16 amino acids long. V was shortened by 3 bases and J by 0 bases, with 12 bases between the two germline ends. Here the CDR3 reads CAWRARAASGANVLTF. For the CDR3, the DNA is TGTGCCTGGAGGGCGCGGGCAGCCTCTGGGGCCAACGTCCTGACTTTC. The variable domain in full, completed from reference TRBV30 and TRBJ2-6, reads SQTIHQWPATLVQPVGSPLSLECTVEGTSNPNLYWYRQAAGRGLQLLFYSVGIGQISSEVPQNLSASRPQDRQFILSSKKLLLSDSGFYLCAWRARAASGANVLTFGAGSRLTVL.

The V and J genes are TRBV7-8 and TRBJ2-1; TRBD2 agrees at 8 bases. Trimming cost V 1 base and J 2 bases; bases outside gene matches: 1. CDR3 size: 15 residues. The germline gives CDR1 SGHVS, CDR2 FQNEAQ. DNA for the CDR3: TGTGCCAGCAGCTTAGAACTAGCGGCCTACAATGAGCAGTTCTTC. Encoded protein: CASSLELAAYNEQFF.

The chain combines TRBV7-9 with TRBJ2-5; 12 positions match TRBD1. V lost 5 bases to trimming and J lost 5 bases; unmatched junction nucleotides: 6. This CDR3 is built from 15 residues. Germline V gene sequence: CDR1 SEHNR, CDR2 FQNEAQ (reference sequence). CDR3 amino acids: CASSPGTGGLETQYF. Written as DNA, the CDR3 is TGTGCCAGCAGCCCCGGGACAGGGGGCCTTGAGACCCAGTACTTC.

This chain joins TRBV7-9 and TRBJ1-2; maybe TRBD1 (6 bases). Germline V gene data show CDR1 as SEHNR and CDR2 as FQNEAQ (reference sequence). V lost 2 bases and J 4 bases, leaving 14 bases between the germline ends. This CDR3 is 15 amino acids long. This CDR3 is CASSLQGIRSYGYTF. Here the CDR3 DNA reads TGTGCCAGCAGCTTACAGGGGATCCGCAGCTATGGCTACACCTTC. Together with reference TRBV7-9 and TRBJ1-2, the CDR3 gives the full variable domain: DTGVSQNPRHKITKRGQNVTFRCDPISEHNRLYWYRQTLGQGPEFLTYFQNEAQLEKSRLLSDRFSAERPKGSFSTLEIQRTEQGDSAMYLCASSLQGIRSYGYTFGSGTRLTVV.

V gene TRBV6-5 combines with J gene TRBJ1-4; perhaps TRBD1 as D (6 bases). The CDR3 length is 15 residues. Trimming removed 6 bases from V and 6 bases from J, with 17 bases in between. Germline CDR1 and CDR2: MNHEY and SVGAGI. The CDR3 sequence is CASSAKARQDEKLFF. CDR3 nucleotide sequence: TGTGCCAGCAGCGCGAAAGCTAGACAGGATGAAAAACTGTTTTTT.

The chain uses TRBV6-5 and TRBJ1-1; D is undetermined. Trimming left V 5 bases short and J 7 bases short, with 17 bases between. CDR1 is MNHEY, CDR2 SVGAGI, per germline. CDR3 length: 14 residues. In DNA, the CDR3 is TGTGCCAGCAGTACACCGTTGTGGACGGGTGAAGCTTTCTTT. Translated: CASSTPLWTGEAFF.

This chain links TRBV5-1 with TRBJ2-7, with D perhaps TRBD1 (6 bases). V lost 0 bases and J lost 3, with 13 bases in between. Germline CDR1 is SGHRS and CDR2 is YFSETQ. The CDR3 is 15 amino acids. The CDR3 loop is CASSLEAGQYYEQYF. The CDR3 coding sequence is TGCGCCAGCAGCTTGGAGGCAGGACAGTACTACGAGCAGTACTTC.

As DNA, the CDR3 is TGCGCCAGCAGCCAAGCCTCTCTAGCGGGACCTACCTACGAGCAGTACTTC. Its protein is CASSQASLAGPTYEQYF. The gene calls are TRBV4-1 and TRBJ2-7; 9 positions agree with TRBD2. Trimming cost V 1 base and J 2 bases; bases outside gene matches: 9. The CDR3 sequence is 17 residues long. The germline gives CDR1 MGHRA, CDR2 YSYEKL.